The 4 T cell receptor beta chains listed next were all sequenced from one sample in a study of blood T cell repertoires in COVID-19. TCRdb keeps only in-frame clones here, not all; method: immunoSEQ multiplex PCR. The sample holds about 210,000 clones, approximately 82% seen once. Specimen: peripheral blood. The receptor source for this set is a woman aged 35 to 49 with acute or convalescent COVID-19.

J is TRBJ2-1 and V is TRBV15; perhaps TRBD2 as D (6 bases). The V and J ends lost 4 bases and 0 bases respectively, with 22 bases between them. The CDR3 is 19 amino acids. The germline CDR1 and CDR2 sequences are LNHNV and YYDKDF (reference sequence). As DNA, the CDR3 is TGTGCCACCAGCATACCCCACCGGGGGATCGGGAGCTCCTACAATGAGCAGTTCTTC. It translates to CATSIPHRGIGSSYNEQFF.

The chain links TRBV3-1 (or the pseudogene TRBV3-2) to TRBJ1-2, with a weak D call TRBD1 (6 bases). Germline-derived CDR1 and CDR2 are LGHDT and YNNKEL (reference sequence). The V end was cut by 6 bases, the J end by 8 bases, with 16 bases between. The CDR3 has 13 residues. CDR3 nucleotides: TGTGCCAGCAGTCGGACAGTCGAGGGAGGCTACACCTTC. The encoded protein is CASSRTVEGGYTF.

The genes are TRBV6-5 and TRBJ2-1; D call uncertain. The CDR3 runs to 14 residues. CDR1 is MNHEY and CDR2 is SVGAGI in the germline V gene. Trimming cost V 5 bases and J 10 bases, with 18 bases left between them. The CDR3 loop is CASSTKLARTEQFF. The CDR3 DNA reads TGTGCCAGCAGTACTAAACTCGCCCGCACAGAGCAGTTCTTC.

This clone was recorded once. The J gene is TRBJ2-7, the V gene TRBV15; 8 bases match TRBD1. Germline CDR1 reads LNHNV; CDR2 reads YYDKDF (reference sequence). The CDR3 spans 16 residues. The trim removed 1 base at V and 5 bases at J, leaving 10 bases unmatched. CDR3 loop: CATSRGLGQGVDEQYF. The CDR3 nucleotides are TGTGCCACCAGCAGAGGGTTAGGACAGGGAGTGGACGAGCAGTACTTC.